This T cell receptor (beta chain) was documented in a study of cytomegalovirus exposure and HLA in healthy donors. The study's findings and limits: Most subjects' HLA-A and HLA-B alleles were reportedly predicted from TCR beta sequences.

Remarks on this clone: Its antigen is undetermined.

Amplification used 60 Vbeta primers and 13 Jbeta primers. Produced via immunoSEQ multiplex PCR; TCRdb's table is partial and in-frame only. The table has some 160,000 clones, around 70% seen once. This CDR3 has 12 residues. The V gene lost 7 bases and the J gene lost 4 bases, with 11 bases spanning the gap. Looked up from germline, CDR1 is SGHTS and CDR2 is YDEGEE. Material for sequencing was PBMCs. This TCR derives from a man aged 35-49 years in good health and CMV-seronegative. This rearrangement joins TRBV5-8 to TRBJ2-5; tentatively, D is TRBD1 (6 bases). In nucleotides, the CDR3 is TGTGCCAGCCAGGGGTGGCGAGAGACCCAGTACTTC. Translated, it gives CASQGWRETQYF.